The clone carrying this TCR beta chain was recorded many times. The antigen is not known. Individual cDNA molecules received unique molecular identifiers. TCRdb reanalysed the 5' RACE reads using MiXCR and keeps one entry per CDR3 protein. The sample includes roughly 10,000 distinct CDR3 sequences, 4.8% of them seen just once. The data were obtained in a study of early T cells in non-severe SARS-CoV-2 infection. On the study more broadly: With bulk RNA from unsorted whole blood as input, sequencing yielded unpaired chains.

V lost 0 bases to trimming and J lost 8 bases; unmatched junction nucleotides: 3. Per germline, CDR1 SGHNT and CDR2 YYREEE (reference sequence). The CDR3 is 14 residues long. Overall study findings and caveats: Matching results from VDJdb favored anti-spike CD8 responses, leaving private and CD4 specificities undetected.

The J gene is TRBJ1-4, the V gene TRBV5-4, with 8 bases lining up with TRBD1. The receptor was derived from an adult who was a healthcare worker with PCR-confirmed SARS-CoV-2 infection or an uninfected control (not recorded which). Input material: whole blood. The CDR3 is CASSLDRGKEKLFF. DNA of the CDR3: TGTGCCAGCAGCTTGGACAGGGGGAAGGAAAAACTGTTTTTT.